This T cell receptor beta chain was sequenced during a study of T cell repertoires in cytomegalovirus infection. Background on the study: Indicated by public TCR beta signatures were CMV infection and matching HLA type.

CDR1 is SNHLY, CDR2 FYNNEI, per germline. V lost 7 bases and J lost 9, with 15 bases in between. CDR3 length: 12 residues. A single record per CDR3 protein comes from TCRdb applying MiXCR to the reads. The repertoire consists of around 120,000 distinct CDR3 sequences, with 8.8% occurring once and the leading ten covering around a tenth. Sequencing used PBMCs. The V call is TRBV2, the J call TRBJ1-1; D may be TRBD1 (5 bases). The receptor was isolated from a human donor in good health (CMV status not recorded). Some clones in this sample may be carry-over from other donors' samples. The CDR3 spells CASMGLQVQAFF. The CDR3 DNA is TGTGCCAGCATGGGATTACAGGTCCAAGCTTTCTTT.